This is a list of T cell receptor beta chains from one sample in a study of regulatory T cells in long-lasting Graves disease. TCRdb reprocessed the multiplex PCR reads with MiXCR, giving one entry per CDR3 protein. The repertoire includes fewer than 550,000 distinct CDR3 sequences, about 22% of them detected once, and 7.1% sits in the top ten. This specimen was peripheral blood mononuclear cells (PBMCs), taken when the disease was refractory, from a patient treated with antithyroid drugs. The receptors here all came from a female donor with Graves disease. CDR3s include the opening cysteine and the closing phenylalanine or tryptophan. The D gene is left open where the match is weak. Rows give clone size only sometimes, using once, few, many, or a class for an expanded clone.

size	V	D	J	CDR3	DNA
few	TRBV6-1	-	TRBJ2-1	CASSESWLDEQFF	TGTGCCAGCAGTGAGAGCTGGCTAGATGAGCAGTTCTTC
many	TRBV27	TRBD1	TRBJ1-2	CASSRQGLGYGYTF	TGTGCCAGCAGTCGACAGGGTCTAGGCTATGGCTACACCTTC
-	TRBV11-1	-	TRBJ2-1	CASSLPGEQFF	TGTGCCAGCAGCCTACCGGGGGAGCAGTTCTTC
many	TRBV11-2	TRBD1	TRBJ1-2	CASSLGEDRDYGYTF	TGTGCCAGCAGCTTAGGAGAGGACAGGGACTATGGCTACACCTTC
few	TRBV20-1	TRBD2	TRBJ2-2	CSARTSGGRELFF	TGCAGTGCTAGAACTAGCGGGGGTCGGGAGCTGTTTTTT
-	TRBV30	-	TRBJ1-1	CAWSAQPRWTTEAFF	TGTGCCTGGAGTGCGCAACCCCGGTGGACCACTGAAGCTTTCTTT
many	TRBV20-1	-	TRBJ2-7	CSIHSPLSDEQYF	TGCAGTATACACTCACCCCTCTCCGACGAGCAGTACTTC
few	TRBV28	TRBD2	TRBJ2-1	CASSSLAETHWEQFF	TGTGCCAGCAGCTCACTAGCGGAAACTCATTGGGAGCAGTTCTTC
few	TRBV19	TRBD1	TRBJ1-1	CATQDRADTEAFF	TGTGCCACTCAGGACAGGGCGGACACTGAAGCTTTCTTT
-	TRBV9	-	TRBJ1-2	CASSVNVGGDGYTF	TGTGCCAGCAGCGTCAATGTCGGCGGTGATGGCTACACCTTC
-	TRBV11-2	-	TRBJ2-3	CASSLAGATQYF	TGTGCCAGCAGCTTAGCGGGGGCTACGCAGTATTTT
-	TRBV4-1	-	TRBJ2-1	CASTLRGGAANEQFF	TGCGCCAGCACTCTCCGAGGGGGGGCGGCCAATGAGCAGTTCTTC
-	TRBV11-3	TRBD2	TRBJ2-7	CASSLASSGGYEQYF	TGTGCCAGCAGCTTAGCGTCTAGCGGGGGCTACGAGCAGTACTTC
few	TRBV6-5	-	TRBJ1-1	CASSYWRLLGQAFF	TGTGCCAGCAGTTACTGGCGGCTCCTCGGGCAAGCTTTCTTT
-	TRBV29-1	-	TRBJ2-3	CSVDVGAGSKDTQYF	TGCAGCGTTGACGTTGGGGCGGGGAGCAAGGATACGCAGTATTTT
once	TRBV18	-	TRBJ2-5	CASSRNRSTTPLLRETQYF	TGTGCCAGCTCACGCAACCGGTCTACCACACCTCTCCTCCGAGAGACCCAGTACTTC
-	TRBV13	TRBD2	TRBJ2-3	CASSLTPSGSSDTQYF	TGTGCCAGCAGCTTAACCCCTAGCGGGAGTTCAGATACGCAGTATTTT
few	TRBV7-9	-	TRBJ1-4	CASSYFGGNEKLFF	TGTGCCAGCAGCTATTTCGGGGGTAATGAAAAACTGTTTTTT
-	TRBV14	-	TRBJ2-4	CASSQASGRAKNIQYF	TGTGCCAGCAGCCAAGCTTCAGGGAGGGCCAAAAACATTCAGTACTTC
many	TRBV6-5	-	TRBJ1-1	CASSYGRNTEAFF	TGTGCCAGCAGTTACGGGCGGAACACTGAAGCTTTCTTT
many	TRBV5-1	-	TRBJ2-7	CASSPYGYEQYF	TGTGCCAGCAGTCCATATGGATACGAGCAGTACTTC
many	TRBV6-1	-	TRBJ1-1	CASSEVGDATEAFF	TGTGCCAGCAGTGAAGTGGGGGATGCCACTGAAGCTTTCTTT
few	TRBV5-5	TRBD1	TRBJ1-6	CASSFSDRGFNSPLHF	TGTGCCAGCAGCTTTTCGGACAGGGGGTTTAATTCACCCCTCCACTTT
-	TRBV6-1	TRBD1	TRBJ2-7	CASSDISGTGYYEQYF	TGTGCCAGCAGTGACATATCGGGGACAGGGTATTATGAGCAGTACTTC
-	TRBV9	-	TRBJ1-2	CASSATGQPGYTF	TGTGCCAGCAGCGCGACGGGACAACCCGGCTACACCTTC
few	TRBV7-2	-	TRBJ2-2	CASSKPGRTGELFF	TGTGCCAGCAGCAAACCCGGGCGCACCGGGGAGCTGTTTTTT
-	TRBV4-1	-	TRBJ1-1	CASSQGSGTRAFF	TGCGCCAGCAGCCAAGGGTCAGGGACCAGAGCTTTCTTT
-	TRBV20-1	-	TRBJ1-1	CSASVGGLNTEAFF	TGCAGTGCTAGTGTAGGCGGCCTGAACACTGAAGCTTTCTTT
-	TRBV9	-	TRBJ1-5	CASSPGRGPQPQHF	TGTGCCAGCAGCCCGGGCAGGGGACCTCAGCCCCAGCATTTT
-	TRBV7-2	-	TRBJ2-7	CASGPGSYEQYF	TGTGCCAGCGGGCCGGGTTCCTACGAGCAGTACTTC
-	TRBV29-1	TRBD2	TRBJ2-5	CSVDTSVQETQYF	TGCAGCGTTGATACTAGCGTTCAAGAGACCCAGTACTTC
few	TRBV6-4	TRBD1	TRBJ2-7	CASSAETGYEQYF	TGTGCCAGCAGTGCCGAGACAGGGTACGAGCAGTACTTC
-	TRBV12-3/TRBV12-4	-	TRBJ1-5	CASSLGVDQPQHF	TGTGCCAGCAGTTTAGGGGTTGACCAGCCCCAGCATTTT
many	TRBV6-1	TRBD1	TRBJ2-6	CASSYRTGTSLSAGANVLTF	TGTGCCAGCAGCTATCGGACAGGGACTTCCCTGAGTGCTGGGGCCAACGTCCTGACTTTC
many	TRBV28	TRBD2	TRBJ2-5	CASTPNLGGQETQYF	TGTGCCAGCACCCCGAATTTGGGGGGGCAAGAGACCCAGTACTTC
-	TRBV5-4	-	TRBJ2-7	CASSLKGVRNEQYF	TGTGCCAGCAGCTTAAAGGGGGTCCGGAACGAGCAGTACTTC
-	TRBV19	-	TRBJ1-1	CASKSDRLPEAFF	TGTGCCAGTAAGAGTGACAGGCTGCCTGAAGCTTTCTTT
-	TRBV7-2	-	TRBJ1-2	CASSPINGQKGYTF	TGTGCCAGCAGCCCGATCAACGGACAGAAGGGCTACACCTTC
-	TRBV28	TRBD2	TRBJ2-1	CASSLDSSGYNEQFF	TGTGCCAGCAGTTTAGATTCTAGCGGCTACAATGAGCAGTTCTTC
once	TRBV7-9	-	TRBJ1-6	CASSLDQGPSSPLHF	TGTGCCAGCAGCTTAGATCAGGGGCCCAGTTCACCCCTCCACTTT
-	TRBV12-3/TRBV12-4	TRBD1	TRBJ2-7	CASSQYDRDEQYF	TGTGCCAGCAGTCAATACGACAGGGACGAGCAGTACTTC
few	TRBV12-3/TRBV12-4	TRBD2	TRBJ2-2	CASTTSGTGELFF	TGTGCCAGCACAACTAGCGGCACCGGGGAGCTGTTTTTT
-	TRBV7-9	-	TRBJ2-1	CASSLARGEQFF	TGTGCCAGCAGCTTAGCGAGGGGTGAGCAGTTCTTC
-	TRBV4-2	-	TRBJ1-5	CASSQIAHSNQPQHF	TGTGCCAGCAGCCAAATAGCACATAGCAATCAGCCCCAGCATTTT
-	TRBV9	-	TRBJ2-3	CASSPGLITLSTDTQYF	TGTGCCAGCAGCCCGGGACTTATCACCCTCTCCACAGATACGCAGTATTTT
few	TRBV29-1	TRBD2	TRBJ2-7	CSALTASGPEEGSEQYF	TGCAGCGCACTAACGGCTAGCGGGCCAGAGGAGGGGTCCGAGCAGTACTTC
few	TRBV29-1	TRBD1	TRBJ2-7	CSVRTGGYEQYF	TGCAGCGTGCGGACAGGGGGCTACGAGCAGTACTTC
-	TRBV14	-	TRBJ1-1	CASSWVGRWATEAFF	TGTGCCAGCAGCTGGGTAGGGCGATGGGCCACTGAAGCTTTCTTT
-	TRBV19	TRBD2	TRBJ2-4	CASSIDGIAGVLDIQYF	TGTGCCAGTAGTATTGATGGAATAGCGGGAGTTTTGGACATTCAGTACTTC